Below, 8 T cell receptor beta chains from the same sample are listed, as sequenced in a study of T cell clonality in common variable immunodeficiency. Libraries were prepared by immunoSEQ multiplex PCR; TCRdb keeps only in-frame clonotypes and omits some of them. The sample was found to contain 57,000 or so clones, and every one recurs. The sample was peripheral blood mononuclear cells. These receptors were taken from a person aged 18-69 years in good health.

This clone was seen repeatedly, ten times or more. The read ends 3 residues early relative to the CDR3; the germline J gene fills the gap. J is TRBJ2-3 and V is TRBV18; perhaps TRBD2 as D (6 bases). V lost 2 bases and J lost 6, with 18 bases in between. There are 16 residues in the CDR3. In germline, CDR1 is KGHSH, CDR2 LQKENI. The CDR3 DNA, read in part, is TGTGCCAGCTCACCAAGGGTCACTCGGAGGGGCGATACG. It encodes CASSPRVTRRGDT. In full, the CDR3 reads CASSPRVTRRGDTQYF.

This clone was counted at least ten times. CDR3 residues: CSVVPGQGNEKLFF. Incomplete CDR3 DNA: TGCAGCGTTGTACCGGGACAGGGTAATGAAAAA. The chain uses TRBV29-1 and TRBJ1-4; 9 bases match TRBD1. The DNA ends 3 residues before the CDR3 does, and the rest of the CDR3 is filled in from the germline J gene. Germline values: CDR1 SQVTM, CDR2 ANQGSEA. The CDR3 loop spans 14 amino acids. After removal of 4 bases from V and 4 bases from J, the junction contained 4 bases not matched to a gene.

This clone was observed many times. The read terminates 3 residues before the CDR3 end, so the remaining end is supplied by the germline J gene. The V gene is TRBV30, the J gene TRBJ2-7; 9 bases align to TRBD2. The junction had 7 bases not matched to a gene; V was cut back by 3 bases and J by 1 base. CDR1 is GTSNPN and CDR2 is SVGIG in the germline V gene (reference sequence). The CDR3 extends over 15 amino acids. The sequenced CDR3 bases are TGTGCCTGGAGAATTAGCGGGAGCAGATCCTACGAG. Translation: CAWRISGSRSYE. The CDR3 in its entirety is CAWRISGSRSYEQYF.

This clone appeared many times. Read sequence stops 3 residues before the CDR3 end, and the germline J gene provides the missing end. This chain connects TRBV7-2 to TRBJ2-1; 7 positions agree with TRBD2. The germline CDR1 and CDR2 sequences are SGHTA and FQGNSA. Trimming cost V 2 bases and J 7 bases; bases outside gene matches: 8. The length of the CDR3 is 15 residues. This CDR3 reads CASSLIDAGVNEQFF. CDR3 DNA, as far as it was read: TGTGCCAGCAGCTTAATCGATGCGGGAGTAAATGAG.

In its sample, this clone was seen many times. The read stops 3 residues short of the end of the CDR3; the missing end is completed from the germline J gene. The J gene is TRBJ2-3, the V gene TRBV19; TRBD1 agrees at 7 bases. V trimming: 3 bases; J trimming: 2 bases; junction bases outside the gene matches: 8. CDR3 length: 16 amino acids. The germline CDR1 and CDR2 sequences are LNHDA and SQIVND (reference sequence). CDR3 DNA, as far as it was read: TGTGCCAGTAGTATTTGGACAGGCCAACTCACAGATACG. Its protein product is CASSIWTGQLTDT. The full-length CDR3 reads as CASSIWTGQLTDTQYF.

This clone was detected many times. The read finishes 3 residues shy of the CDR3 end, and the germline J gene is used to complete it. V is TRBV29-1 and J is TRBJ2-3; no definite D call. Trimming removed 4 bases from V and 2 bases from J, with 13 bases in between. CDR3 size: 14 residues. CDR1 is SQVTM and CDR2 is ANQGSEA in the germline V gene. CDR3 DNA (partial): TGCAGCGTTGTACAGAACTTAAACACAGATACG. Translating gives CSVVQNLNTDT. The full CDR3 reads CSVVQNLNTDTQYF.

This clone was detected many times. Read data end 3 residues before the CDR3 end; the end is taken from the germline J gene. The rearrangement links TRBV20-1 to TRBJ2-3; 10 bases align to TRBD2. Trimming at V came to 5 bases and at J to 2 bases, leaving 19 bases not matched to a gene. The germline V gene encodes CDR1 DFQATT and CDR2 SNEGSKA (reference sequence). The CDR3 is made up of 19 amino acids. The sequenced CDR3 bases are TGCAGTGCTCTCGGACTAGCGGAAACAAAAGTGGGGTACACAGATACG. It translates to CSALGLAETKVGYTDT. The full CDR3 is CSALGLAETKVGYTDTQYF.

Ten or more counts support this clone. The CDR3 end falls 3 residues outside the read, so it is completed with the germline J gene. The chain is built from TRBV7-2 and TRBJ2-1; 10 bases map to TRBD2. V shed 2 bases, J shed 7 bases, and the junction held 5 bases outside the gene matches. The CDR3 is 15 residues long. In germline, CDR1 is SGHTA, CDR2 FQGNSA. The CDR3 sequence: CASSLLGLATNEQFF. The DNA read from the CDR3 is TGTGCCAGCAGCTTACTGGGACTAGCGACGAATGAG. Combining the CDR3 with reference TRBV7-2 and TRBJ2-1 gives the whole variable domain GAGVSQSPSNKVTEKGKDVELRCDPISGHTALYWYRQSLGQGLEFLIYFQGNSAPDKSGLPSDRFSAERTGGSVSTLTIQRTQQEDSAVYLCASSLLGLATNEQFFGPGTRLTVL.